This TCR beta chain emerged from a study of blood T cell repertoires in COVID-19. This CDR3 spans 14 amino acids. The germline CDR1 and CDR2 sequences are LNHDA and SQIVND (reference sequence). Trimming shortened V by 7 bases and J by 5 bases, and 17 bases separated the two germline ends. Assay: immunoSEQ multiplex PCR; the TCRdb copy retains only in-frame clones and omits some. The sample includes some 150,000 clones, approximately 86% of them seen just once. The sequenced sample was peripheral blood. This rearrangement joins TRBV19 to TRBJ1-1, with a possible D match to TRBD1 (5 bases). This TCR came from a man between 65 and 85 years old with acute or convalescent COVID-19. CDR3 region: CASMMGQGGTEAFF. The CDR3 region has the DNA TGTGCCAGTATGATGGGCCAGGGTGGGACTGAAGCTTTCTTT.